The rows below give T cell receptor beta chains drawn from one sample of a study of vaccination and CD4 T cells after COVID-19. TCRdb called the PCR reads again in MiXCR, with one record for every CDR3 protein. This table holds about 14,000 distinct CDR3 sequences, roughly 41% found once. These receptors have no identified antigens. The sequenced sample was CD4+ T cells from blood, cultured in vitro, obtained after SARS-CoV-2 vaccination. These receptors came from a human donor who had recovered from COVID-19. CDR3s include the opening cysteine and the closing phenylalanine or tryptophan. D genes are given only for firm matches. The size of a clone is reported for some rows only, either as once, few or many, or as a class for expanded clones.

CDR3 protein	CDR3 DNA	D gene	clone size	J gene	V gene
CASSDLLGMGGYTF	TGTGCCAGCAGTGACTTACTGGGGATGGGCGGCTACACCTTC	NA	few	TRBJ1-2	TRBV6-4
CASSRDRTGELFF	TGTGCCAGCAGTCGAGACCGCACCGGGGAGCTGTTTTTT	NA	NA	TRBJ2-2	TRBV6-2/TRBV6-3
CASSPVSSAYNEQFF	TGTGCCAGCAGCCCCGTATCCAGTGCATACAATGAGCAGTTCTTC	NA	NA	TRBJ2-1	TRBV7-9
CSARPFIPGRRDTQYF	TGCAGTGCTAGACCCTTTATCCCAGGGCGGAGAGATACGCAGTATTTT	NA	once	TRBJ2-3	TRBV20-1
CASSFGGLPAQETQYF	TGTGCCAGCAGCTTTGGTGGGCTGCCGGCTCAAGAGACCCAGTACTTC	NA	NA	TRBJ2-5	TRBV7-6
CASSLPSADTQYF	TGTGCCAGCAGCTTACCATCGGCAGATACGCAGTATTTT	NA	few	TRBJ2-3	TRBV7-8
CASSEFDSSPQYF	TGTGCCAGCAGTGAATTCGACAGTTCCCCGCAGTATTTT	NA	NA	TRBJ2-3	TRBV6-1
CSARTRANTGELFF	TGCAGTGCGCGGACAAGGGCGAACACCGGGGAGCTGTTTTTT	NA	NA	TRBJ2-2	TRBV20-1
CATSAPAEQGITDTQYF	TGTGCCACCAGTGCACCAGCTGAACAGGGTATCACAGATACGCAGTATTTT	NA	NA	TRBJ2-3	TRBV24-1
CATSRDRGNTEAFF	TGTGCCACCAGCAGAGACAGGGGAAACACTGAAGCTTTCTTT	NA	few	TRBJ1-1	TRBV15
CASSLGLTQETQYF	TGCGCCAGCAGCTTGGGGCTCACTCAAGAGACCCAGTACTTC	NA	NA	TRBJ2-5	TRBV5-1
CASTAEPSGNTIYF	TGTGCCAGCACCGCCGAACCCTCTGGAAACACCATATATTTT	NA	NA	TRBJ1-3	TRBV5-4
CASRGQGNFGNQPQHF	TGTGCCAGTAGGGGACAGGGGAATTTCGGCAATCAGCCCCAGCATTTT	TRBD1	few	TRBJ1-5	TRBV19